The 29 T cell receptor beta chains reported below all come from one sample, sequenced in a study of blood T cell repertoires in COVID-19. Sequencing used immunoSEQ multiplex PCR; TCRdb keeps in-frame clones, though not all of them. The sample comprises about 130,000 clones, 65% to 90% of which are singletons, and roughly 2.2% rests with the top ten. Sequencing was performed on PBMCs or T cells enriched from blood (not recorded which). Source of these receptors: a woman between 50 and 59 years old who had recovered from COVID-19.

V usage is TRBV6-1 and J usage is TRBJ2-2, with 9 bases that match TRBD1. CDR1 MNHNS and CDR2 SASEGT come from the germline V gene. The V gene end was trimmed by 3 bases and the J gene end by 5 bases; junction bases not matched to a gene: 7. The CDR3 is made up of 16 amino acids. The CDR3 DNA reads as TGTGCCAGCAGTGACGGACAGGGGTCTGTGACCGGGGAGCTGTTTTTT. Its protein product is CASSDGQGSVTGELFF.

This chain connects TRBV2 to TRBJ1-5; the match to TRBD1 covers 10 bases. This CDR3 spans 17 amino acids. Per germline, CDR1 SNHLY and CDR2 FYNNEI. V trimming: 6 bases; J trimming: 3 bases; junction bases outside the gene matches: 11. CDR3 sequence (DNA): TGTGCCAGCAGGGCGGGACAGGGGTCGGTTGCCAATCAGCCCCAGCATTTT. Protein product: CASRAGQGSVANQPQHF.

This chain joins TRBV7-9 and TRBJ1-1; 11 bases map to TRBD1. CDR1 is SEHNR, CDR2 FQNEAQ, per germline (reference sequence). The length of the CDR3 is 16 residues. J gave up 1 base and V 5 bases, and 6 bases lay outside the gene matches. The CDR3 reads CASSPRTGGRNTEAFF. DNA of the CDR3: TGTGCCAGCAGCCCCCGGACAGGGGGCAGGAACACTGAAGCTTTCTTT. The complete variable domain, with remaining parts taken from reference TRBV7-9 and TRBJ1-1, reads DTGVSQNPRHKITKRGQNVTFRCDPISEHNRLYWYRQTLGQGPEFLTYFQNEAQLEKSRLLSDRFSAERPKGSFSTLEIQRTEQGDSAMYLCASSPRTGGRNTEAFFGQGTRLTVV.

In its sample, this clone was seen once. This chain uses TRBV7-9 with TRBJ2-7; 10 positions match TRBD1. Germline V gives CDR1 SEHNR, CDR2 FQNEAQ (reference sequence). Trimming took 1 base from V and 7 from J; bases not matched to a gene: 4. This CDR3 has 14 residues. The CDR3 is CASSLEDRGREQYF. CDR3 sequence (DNA): TGTGCCAGCAGCTTAGAGGACAGGGGGAGAGAGCAGTACTTC.

To note about this clone: Mismatch with germline at one junction end may stem from a read error. The V and J genes are TRBV9 and TRBJ2-7; 9 nucleotides agree with TRBD2. The CDR3 runs 15 residues. Germline CDR1 is SGDLS and CDR2 is YYNGEE. For the CDR3, the DNA is TGTGCCAGCTGCGTCTGGACTAGCGATACCTACGAGCAGTACTTC. Translated: CASCVWTSDTYEQYF.

V and J are TRBV7-8 and TRBJ1-2; weak D call: TRBD1 (6 bases). This CDR3 has 15 residues. Trimming removed 0 bases at V and 5 bases at J, with 13 bases between. Germline assignment: CDR1 SGHVS and CDR2 FQNEAQ. As DNA, the CDR3 is TGTGCCAGCAGCTTAGCGCTAGAACAGGGATATGGCTACACCTTC. It specifies CASSLALEQGYGYTF.

This clone was counted between two and nine times. This chain links TRBV14 with TRBJ2-4; TRBD1 is a possible D gene (5 bases). Germline assignment: CDR1 SGHDN and CDR2 FVKESK. The CDR3 loop spans 15 amino acids. V was trimmed by 2 bases and J by 6 bases, leaving 14 bases between them. In DNA form, the CDR3 reads TGTGCCAGCAGCCAATCGACAGTAATGGGAAACATTCAGTACTTC. Residues: CASSQSTVMGNIQYF.

J is TRBJ1-6 and V is TRBV15; 9 bases are shared with TRBD1. There are 15 residues in the CDR3. Trimming at V came to 2 bases and at J to 10 bases, leaving 6 bases not matched to a gene. The germline CDR1 and CDR2 sequences are LNHNV and YYDKDF (reference sequence). Here the CDR3 DNA reads TGTGCCACCAGCAGAAGACAGGGGGAGGGCTCACCCCTCCACTTT. Protein sequence: CATSRRQGEGSPLHF.

V and J are TRBV7-9 and TRBJ2-1; 7 nucleotides line up with TRBD2. This CDR3 comprises 18 residues. After removal of 4 bases from V and 0 bases from J, the junction contained 12 bases not matched to a gene. The germline V gene encodes CDR1 SEHNR and CDR2 FQNEAQ (reference sequence). The CDR3 here is CASSSPPQAGNSYNEQFF. The CDR3, as DNA: TGTGCCAGCAGCTCCCCTCCCCAAGCGGGGAACTCCTACAATGAGCAGTTCTTC.

The sample holds a few counts of this clone. The genes are TRBV3-1 (or the pseudogene TRBV3-2) and TRBJ1-5, with a tentative D call TRBD1 (5 bases). V gave up 0 bases and J gave up 6 bases, with 9 bases separating them. The CDR3 sequence is 14 residues long. Germline V lookup: CDR1 LGHDT, CDR2 YNNKEL (reference sequence). For the CDR3, the DNA is TGTGCCAGCAGCCAAGATGCCGGGGGTCAGCCCCAGCATTTT. The encoded protein is CASSQDAGGQPQHF.

V is TRBV27 and J is TRBJ1-1; 9 bases are shared with TRBD1. The CDR3 runs to 15 residues. The germline V gene has CDR1 MNHEY and CDR2 SMNVEV (reference sequence). J lost 6 bases, V lost 5 bases, and 10 bases had no gene match. The CDR3 sequence is CASSLRTGANSEAFF. The DNA of the CDR3 is TGTGCCAGCAGTCTTCGGACAGGGGCTAACTCTGAAGCTTTCTTT.

The V and J genes are TRBV11-3 and TRBJ2-1; weak D call: TRBD1 (7 bases). Germline CDR1 SGHNT, CDR2 YENEEA. CDR3 size: 18 residues. Trimming left V 3 bases short and J 1 base short, with 19 bases between. CDR3 nucleotide sequence: TGTGCCAGCAGCTTCGGGAGCGACAGGGAAGGGTCCTACAATGAGCAGTTCTTC. Protein product: CASSFGSDREGSYNEQFF.

This sequence joins TRBV2 and TRBJ2-3, with TRBD2 matching over 10 bases. CDR1 and CDR2 from the germline V gene are SNHLY and FYNNEI. J lost 3 bases, V lost 6 bases, and 3 bases had no gene match. CDR3 length: 14 amino acids. CDR3 protein: CASRLAGYTDTQYF. CDR3 bases: TGTGCCAGCAGACTAGCGGGGTATACAGATACGCAGTATTTT.

J is TRBJ1-1 and V is TRBV21-1. TRBV21-1 is flagged as a pseudogene. CDR3 length equals 16 residues. In DNA form, the CDR3 reads TGTGCCAGCAGCCTGACCCGGGGGAAGGAGAACACTGAAGCTTTCTTT. It yields the protein CASSLTRGKENTEAFF.

The V and J genes are TRBV5-1 and TRBJ2-7; 12 nucleotides align to TRBD1. V gave up 3 bases and J gave up 6 bases; unmatched junction bases: 7. CDR1 is SGHRS, CDR2 YFSETQ, per germline. The CDR3 has 15 amino acids. The CDR3 DNA follows: TGCGCCAGCAGCTGGTGGGACAGGGGGCCTTCCGAGCAGTACTTC. Protein sequence: CASSWWDRGPSEQYF.

The rearrangement joins TRBV6-5 to TRBJ1-1; 11 bases fit TRBD1. J lost 4 bases, V lost 8 bases, and 3 bases had no gene match. Germline loops: CDR1 MNHEY, CDR2 SVGAGI. This CDR3 has 13 residues. This chain's CDR3 is CASCGTGGTEAFF. The DNA for the CDR3 is TGTGCCAGCTGCGGGACAGGGGGCACTGAAGCTTTCTTT.

The chain carries TRBV6-5 and TRBJ1-5; D possibly corresponds to TRBD1 (5 bases). V was clipped by 4 bases and J by 6 bases, with 10 bases between them. The CDR3 has 13 amino acids. Germline V CDR1 and CDR2: MNHEY, SVGAGI. Here the CDR3 reads CASSSGYGQPQHF. The CDR3 region has the DNA TGTGCCAGCAGTTCAGGGTATGGTCAGCCCCAGCATTTT.

V and J are TRBV3-1 (or the pseudogene TRBV3-2) and TRBJ1-2; 7 nucleotides agree with TRBD1. Germline lookup yields CDR1 LGHDT and CDR2 YNNKEL (reference sequence). The length of the CDR3 is 15 residues. V lost 1 base and J lost 3; bases outside the gene matches: 5. The CDR3 loop is CASSQAGTEDYGYTF. The CDR3 region has the DNA TGTGCCAGCAGCCAAGCCGGGACAGAGGACTATGGCTACACCTTC.

CDR3 in DNA: TGTGCCAGCAGCTCCGGGACAGGGGGCAATCAGCCCCAGCATTTT. It encodes CASSSGTGGNQPQHF. This chain joins TRBV7-6 and TRBJ1-5, with TRBD1 identical over 10 bases. Germline-derived CDR1 and CDR2 are SGHVS and FNYEAQ. The V and J ends lost 4 bases and 2 bases, in that order; junction bases with no gene match: 2. CDR3 length: 15 amino acids.

The chain recombines TRBV11-2 with TRBJ2-1; 7 bases align to TRBD2. The germline V gene encodes CDR1 SGHAT and CDR2 FQNNGV. CDR3 length: 13 amino acids. With V trimmed by 7 bases and J by 8 bases, 8 bases remained unmatched. The CDR3 coding sequence is TGTGCCAGCATGGGGGGGACCCGCGATGAGCAGTTCTTC. It is translated as CASMGGTRDEQFF.

This chain links TRBV27 with TRBJ1-6, with D possibly TRBD1 on 6 matching bases. The length of the CDR3 is 16 residues. CDR1 is MNHEY, CDR2 SMNVEV, per germline (reference sequence). Deletions cut 9 bases from V and 10 bases from J, with 25 bases between. Here the CDR3 DNA reads TGTGCCAGTACCGGGACAATACCCCGGCCAGGCTCACCCCTCCACTTT. Translating gives CASTGTIPRPGSPLHF.

This chain joins TRBV6-5 and TRBJ2-7; the D gene is possibly TRBD2 (5 bases). CDR3 size: 15 residues. Germline-derived CDR1 and CDR2 are MNHEY and SVGAGI. Trimming shortened V by 5 bases and J by 4 bases, and 18 bases separated the two germline ends. CDR3 region: CASSREAAGGYEQYF. CDR3 nucleotides: TGTGCCAGCAGTCGAGAGGCAGCAGGAGGATACGAGCAGTACTTC.

The chain joins TRBV9 to TRBJ1-2; 8 positions agree with TRBD1. The J segment lost 4 bases and the V segment lost 4 bases, leaving 9 bases of the junction unmatched. Germline loops: CDR1 SGDLS, CDR2 YYNGEE. CDR3 size: 15 residues. The chain's CDR3 is CASSPSGGAGYGYTF. The CDR3 nucleotides read TGTGCCAGCAGCCCCTCAGGGGGCGCCGGCTATGGCTACACCTTC.

This clone was recorded only once. The chain employs TRBV7-8 and TRBJ2-3; D is unclear. Germline V gene lookup returns CDR1 SGHVS and CDR2 FQNEAQ. The length of the CDR3 is 11 residues. With 7 bases removed from V and 2 bases from J, the gap between germline ends came to 4 bases. The CDR3 coding sequence is TGTGCCAGCACAAACACAGATACGCAGTATTTT. Translation gives CASTNTDTQYF.

The chain is built from TRBV11-2 and TRBJ2-7, with D unresolved. Germline CDR1 reads SGHAT; CDR2 reads FQNNGV. This CDR3 contains 15 residues. Trimming removed 1 base from V and 2 bases from J, with 12 bases in between. The CDR3 DNA reads TGTGCCAGCAGCTTAGCCCCAGGCCCAACCTACGAGCAGTACTTC. Residues: CASSLAPGPTYEQYF. The variable domain in full, completed from reference TRBV11-2 and TRBJ2-7, reads EAGVAQSPRYKIIEKRQSVAFWCNPISGHATLYWYQQILGQGPKLLIQFQNNGVVDDSQLPKDRFSAERLKGVDSTLKIQPAKLEDSAVYLCASSLAPGPTYEQYFGPGTRLTVT.

In this sample, this clone turned up a few times. This chain joins TRBV19 and TRBJ2-2; possibly TRBD2 for D (6 bases). The V gene's germline CDR1 is LNHDA and CDR2 SQIVND (reference sequence). The V end was cut by 5 bases, the J end by 5 bases, with 18 bases between. The CDR3 sequence is 16 residues long. CDR3 loop: CASSVRLQGGTGELFF. CDR3 bases: TGTGCCAGTAGTGTCCGTCTTCAGGGAGGAACCGGGGAGCTGTTTTTT.

The CDR3, as DNA: TGTGCCAGCAGCTCCGGACAGGGAGGAGAAAAACTGTTTTTT. Translation gives CASSSGQGGEKLFF. This chain connects TRBV7-9 to TRBJ1-4; 8 bases fit TRBD1. The junction had 6 bases not matched to a gene; V was cut back by 4 bases and J by 8 bases. The CDR3 spans 14 residues. Germline V gene sequence: CDR1 SEHNR, CDR2 FQNEAQ (reference sequence).

The CDR3 DNA reads as TGCGCCAGCAGCTTGGGGCGGGCTAGCCTCAATGAGCAGTTCTTC. It is translated as CASSLGRASLNEQFF. The J gene is TRBJ2-1, the V gene TRBV5-1; possibly TRBD2 for D (5 bases). V was pared by 0 bases and J by 6 bases, with 13 bases between. CDR1 is SGHRS, CDR2 YFSETQ, per germline. The CDR3 extends over 15 amino acids.

This clone was counted a few times. The chain couples TRBV30 to TRBJ1-1; D ambiguous. The germline V gene has CDR1 GTSNPN and CDR2 SVGIG (reference sequence). The CDR3 consists of 10 residues. CDR3 residues: CASDGAEAFF. For the CDR3, the DNA is TGTGCTTCCGACGGAGCTGAAGCTTTCTTT.